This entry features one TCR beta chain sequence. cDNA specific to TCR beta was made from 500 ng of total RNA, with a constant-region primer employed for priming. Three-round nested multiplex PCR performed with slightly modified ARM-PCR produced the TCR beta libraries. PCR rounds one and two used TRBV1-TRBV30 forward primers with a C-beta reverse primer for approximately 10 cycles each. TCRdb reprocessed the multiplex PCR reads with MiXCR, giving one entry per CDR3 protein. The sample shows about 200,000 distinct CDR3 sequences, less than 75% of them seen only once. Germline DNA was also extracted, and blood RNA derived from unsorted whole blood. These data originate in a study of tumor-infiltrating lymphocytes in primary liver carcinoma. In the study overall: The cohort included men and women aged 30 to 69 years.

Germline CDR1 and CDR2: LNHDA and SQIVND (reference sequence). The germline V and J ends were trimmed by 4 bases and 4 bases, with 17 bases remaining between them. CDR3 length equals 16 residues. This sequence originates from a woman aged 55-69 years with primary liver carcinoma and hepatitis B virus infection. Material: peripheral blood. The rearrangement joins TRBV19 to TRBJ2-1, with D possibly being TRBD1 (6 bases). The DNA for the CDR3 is TGTGCCAGTAGTACCCAGGGGTGGGGGACATACAATGAGCAGTTCTTC. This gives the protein CASSTQGWGTYNEQFF. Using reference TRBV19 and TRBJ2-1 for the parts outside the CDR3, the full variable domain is DGGITQSPKYLFRKEGQNVTLSCEQNLNHDAMYWYRQDPGQGLRLIYYSQIVNDFQKGDIAEGYSVSREKKESFPLTVTSAQKNPTAFYLCASSTQGWGTYNEQFFGPGTRLTVL.